What follows describes a single T cell receptor beta chain. Its cognate antigen is unknown. Germline V CDR1 and CDR2: LNHDA, SQIVND (reference sequence). This CDR3 has 13 residues. J lost 8 bases, V lost 5 bases, and 8 bases had no gene match. The data derive from a study of beta chain features in type 1 diabetes. In the study overall: Taken together, all samples contributed roughly 100 million examined sorted cells.

Sequenced material consisted of expressed TCRB transcripts (all of the isolated RNA was reverse transcribed). Profiling relied on immunoSEQ multiplex PCR, and the TCRdb table lists in-frame clones only, not all of them. The sample contains approximately 600,000 clones, around an eighth of which appear only once. Overall study findings and caveats: Shortening of TCRB CDR3s, moderate but significant, appeared in all four CD4+ subsets of Type 1 diabetes patients. A definitive answer on HLA type influencing TCRB rearrangement was not reached here. A greater similarity of naive, central memory and Treg TCRB repertoires was seen among patients than among healthy donors.

This clonotype was sampled from a man aged 25-45 years with type 1 diabetes. Sequencing was done on a sample of naive CD4+ T cells from blood. The gene calls are TRBV19 and TRBJ1-2; TRBD1 aligns across 7 bases. This chain's CDR3 is CASSLTGTEGYTF. CDR3 DNA sequence: TGTGCCAGTAGTTTGACCGGGACAGAGGGCTACACCTTC.